The clone carrying this T cell receptor (beta chain) was detected many times. This specimen belongs to a study of human T cells and chemical hapten exposure. The CDR3 is made up of 17 amino acids. Germline CDR1 reads KGHSH; CDR2 reads LQKENI. J was trimmed by 4 bases and V by 1 base; bases with no gene match: 5. Per the authors' pipeline: There were a median of around 100,000 TCRs per sample, with a range from about 20,000 to 700,000. TCRdb re-called the RACE reads with MiXCR, one entry per CDR3 protein. The V and J calls reflect TCRdb's pipeline rather than the authors' work. The sample comprises approximately 96,000 distinct CDR3 sequences, around 9.3% of which are singletons, and 2% to 2.5% rests with the top ten. Noted time point: patch test 2, 6 weeks after DPC sensitization. Treatment given: therapeutic diphenylcyclopropenone sensitization with weekly scalp DPC. Prior to each patch test being applied, blood was drawn.

The clonotype was recovered from a woman in her thirties or forties with alopecia areata. Some clones in this sample may be carry-over from other donors' samples. J is TRBJ2-2 and V is TRBV18, with TRBD2 matching over 11 bases. The sample was whole blood, taken in connection with sensitization to the hapten diphenylcyclopropenone (DPC). CDR3 DNA: TGTGCCAGCTCACCACTCGAGCTAGCGGGAGGCACCGGGGAGCTGTTTTTT. Translation gives CASSPLELAGGTGELFF.